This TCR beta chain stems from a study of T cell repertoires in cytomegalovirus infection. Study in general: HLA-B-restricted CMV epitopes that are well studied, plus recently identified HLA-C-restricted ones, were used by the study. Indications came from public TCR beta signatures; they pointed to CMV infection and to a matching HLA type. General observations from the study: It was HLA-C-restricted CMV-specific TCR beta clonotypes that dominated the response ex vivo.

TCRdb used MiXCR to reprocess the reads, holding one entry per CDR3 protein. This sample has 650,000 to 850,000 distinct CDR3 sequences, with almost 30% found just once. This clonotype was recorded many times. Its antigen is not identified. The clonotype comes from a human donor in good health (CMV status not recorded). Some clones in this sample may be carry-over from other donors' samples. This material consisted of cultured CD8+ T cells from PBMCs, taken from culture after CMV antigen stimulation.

The CDR3 sequence is CSARDPSGLSRQETQYF. In DNA, the CDR3 is TGCAGTGCTAGAGATCCTAGCGGGCTGTCTCGGCAAGAGACCCAGTACTTC. V is TRBV20-1 and J is TRBJ2-5; 8 nucleotides agree with TRBD2. Germline lookup yields CDR1 DFQATT and CDR2 SNEGSKA (reference sequence). CDR3 length: 17 residues. Trimming took 0 bases from V and 2 from J; bases not matched to a gene: 11.